One and the same sample provided the 29 T cell receptor beta chains below, sequenced in a study of blood T cell repertoires in COVID-19. Profiled with immunoSEQ multiplex PCR; TCRdb holds only in-frame clones, not every one. The sample holds approximately 270,000 clones, roughly 88% seen once. Sequencing used PBMCs or T cells enriched from blood (not recorded which). These TCRs come from a woman between 45 and 60 years old who had recovered from COVID-19.

This chain connects TRBV27 to TRBJ2-7, with 8 positions matching TRBD2. V shed 3 bases, J shed 7 bases, and the junction held 8 bases outside the gene matches. The CDR3 loop spans 14 amino acids. From germline, CDR1 is MNHEY and CDR2 SMNVEV (reference sequence). The CDR3 spells CASSFGREAGEQYF. CDR3 in DNA: TGTGCCAGCAGTTTTGGGCGGGAGGCGGGGGAGCAGTACTTC.

The chain employs TRBV5-1 and TRBJ1-3; 7 bases align to TRBD1. The V and J ends lost 4 bases and 2 bases, in that order; junction bases with no gene match: 0. The CDR3 has 13 amino acids. Germline V gene data show CDR1 as SGHRS and CDR2 as YFSETQ. The CDR3 protein is CASSQGAGNTIYF. In DNA, the CDR3 is TGCGCCAGCAGCCAGGGGGCTGGAAACACCATATATTTT.

The chain combines TRBV3-1 (or the pseudogene TRBV3-2) with TRBJ2-2, with TRBD2 as a possible D gene (6 bases). With 0 bases removed from V and 8 bases from J, the gap between germline ends came to 10 bases. Germline loops: CDR1 LGHDT, CDR2 YNNKEL (reference sequence). The CDR3 consists of 14 residues. Written as DNA, the CDR3 is TGTGCCAGCAGCCAAGATCGGGGGATGGGGGAGCTGTTTTTT. It codes for CASSQDRGMGELFF.

The rearrangement uses TRBV5-1 and TRBJ2-1; no clear D gene. V shed 4 bases and J shed 8 bases, with 10 bases lying between them. This CDR3 is built from 12 residues. Germline values: CDR1 SGHRS, CDR2 YFSETQ. This chain's CDR3 is CASSIPFDEQFF. CDR3 nucleotides: TGCGCCAGCAGCATTCCTTTCGATGAGCAGTTCTTC.

This clone was seen once. Here the CDR3 reads CASSEAGHSGRASYEQYF. In DNA form, the CDR3 reads TGTGCCAGCAGTGAAGCGGGTCACAGCGGGAGGGCCTCCTACGAGCAGTACTTC. The chain employs TRBV2 and TRBJ2-7; TRBD2 matches 10 bases. Trimming took 0 bases from V and 0 from J; bases not matched to a gene: 8. The CDR3 loop spans 18 amino acids. Per germline, CDR1 SNHLY and CDR2 FYNNEI.

The CDR3 loop is CASSLSGNTGELFF. The CDR3 DNA follows: TGTGCCAGCAGCTTGTCGGGGAACACCGGGGAGCTGTTTTTT. This chain joins TRBV11-3 and TRBJ2-2; no firm D call. Per germline, CDR1 SGHNT and CDR2 YENEEA. CDR3 length equals 14 residues. V lost 3 bases and J lost 1, with 6 bases in between.

This clone has more than one count but fewer than ten. This sample includes further DNA sequences coding for the same CDR3. The V gene is TRBV2, the J gene TRBJ2-7, with 7 positions matching TRBD1. The CDR3 runs to 12 residues. Germline lookup yields CDR1 SNHLY and CDR2 FYNNEI. Germline trimming cut 4 bases from V and 3 bases from J; bases unmatched to any gene: 0. This CDR3 is CASSGQGYEQYF. In DNA, the CDR3 is TGTGCCAGCAGTGGACAGGGCTACGAGCAGTACTTC. The complete variable domain, with remaining parts taken from reference TRBV2 and TRBJ2-7, reads EPEVTQTPSHQVTQMGQEVILRCVPISNHLYFYWYRQILGQKVEFLVSFYNNEISEKSEIFDDQFSVERPDGSNFTLKIRSTKLEDSAMYFCASSGQGYEQYFGPGTRLTVT.

The chain couples TRBV6-2 or TRBV6-3 to TRBJ2-5; a possible D gene is TRBD2 (5 bases). CDR1 and CDR2 (germline): MNHEY, SVGEGT. The CDR3 spans 13 residues. V was pared by 5 bases and J by 7 bases, with 14 bases between. CDR3 nucleotide sequence: TGTGCCAGCAGTGACAATAGCGAAGGGACCCAGTACTTC. Translated: CASSDNSEGTQYF.

V and J are TRBV2 and TRBJ2-3, with 10 bases lining up with TRBD2. The CDR3 runs 15 residues. The J segment lost 5 bases and the V segment lost 7 bases, leaving 9 bases of the junction unmatched. From germline, CDR1 is SNHLY and CDR2 FYNNEI. CDR3 nucleotide sequence: TGTGCCAGCAATCTAGCGGGAGCTGGGGGAGATACGCAGTATTTT. Translated: CASNLAGAGGDTQYF.

The chain has TRBV24-1 and TRBJ2-7; the D gene is possibly TRBD1 (5 bases). The CDR3 length is 14 residues. V was cut by 4 bases and J by 2 bases, with 11 bases left in between. Per germline, CDR1 KGHDR and CDR2 SFDVKD. The CDR3, as DNA: TGTGCCACCAGTGACCCGACAGTCCCCTACGAGCAGTACTTC. It specifies CATSDPTVPYEQYF.

The chain joins TRBV5-6 to TRBJ1-1, with D hard to call. The germline V and J ends were trimmed by 0 bases and 6 bases, with 12 bases remaining between them. The CDR3 totals 14 residues. Germline V gene sequence: CDR1 SGHDT, CDR2 YYEEEE. The CDR3 here is CASSLVEGFSEAFF. CDR3 coding DNA: TGTGCCAGCAGCTTGGTCGAGGGATTCTCTGAAGCTTTCTTT.

This clone appeared a few times. The gene calls are TRBV19 and TRBJ2-5; 12 bases line up with TRBD2. The CDR3 runs to 15 residues. Germline values: CDR1 LNHDA, CDR2 SQIVND (reference sequence). V dropped 4 bases and J dropped 4; count of bases not matched to a gene: 4. The CDR3 loop is CASSTGLAGSETQYF. Written as DNA, the CDR3 is TGTGCCAGTAGTACCGGACTAGCGGGATCAGAGACCCAGTACTTC.

The chain recombines TRBV18 with TRBJ1-2; D remains ambiguous. Trimming took off 5 bases at V and 1 base at J, with 20 bases between the two ends. This CDR3 is built from 17 residues. Germline V gives CDR1 KGHSH, CDR2 LQKENI. The CDR3 DNA is TGTGCCAGCTCATCGTTACCGGGTAGACCTCATAACTATGGCTACACCTTC. It yields the protein CASSSLPGRPHNYGYTF.

V usage is TRBV6-5 and J usage is TRBJ2-7, with 8 bases matching TRBD1. This CDR3 region has 14 residues. Germline V gene sequence: CDR1 MNHEY, CDR2 SVGAGI. V shed 1 base, J shed 7 bases, and the junction held 6 bases outside the gene matches. The CDR3 sequence is CASSYYRTGLEQYF. Written as DNA, the CDR3 is TGTGCCAGCAGTTACTACCGGACAGGGTTAGAGCAGTACTTC.

The chain combines TRBV29-1 with TRBJ2-1; tentatively, D is TRBD1 (5 bases). The CDR3 has 14 amino acids. The ends were cut back, 4 bases at V and 2 bases at J, with 12 bases in the middle. CDR1 is SQVTM and CDR2 is ANQGSEA in the germline V gene. In nucleotides, the CDR3 is TGCAGCGTTGCAGGGCCCCGAACCTACAATGAGCAGTTCTTC. Its protein is CSVAGPRTYNEQFF.

The chain joins TRBV7-2 to TRBJ2-2; TRBD1 is a possible D gene (6 bases). The CDR3 is 14 amino acids. Trimming removed 8 bases from V and 4 bases from J, with 14 bases in between. Germline V lookup: CDR1 SGHTA, CDR2 FQGNSA. The CDR3 nucleotides read TGTGCCAGCGAATTAACAGGGTTCACCGGGGAGCTGTTTTTT. It yields the protein CASELTGFTGELFF.

The rearrangement uses TRBV27 and TRBJ2-3; the match to TRBD2 covers 7 bases. Germline loops: CDR1 MNHEY, CDR2 SMNVEV (reference sequence). The V gene end was trimmed by 3 bases and the J gene end by 8 bases; junction bases not matched to a gene: 8. The CDR3 loop spans 14 amino acids. This CDR3 is CASSLGLPWGTQYF. CDR3 in DNA: TGTGCCAGCAGTTTGGGACTACCGTGGGGTACGCAGTATTTT.

This chain links TRBV28 with TRBJ1-5; no reliable D call. V gave up 10 bases and J gave up 7 bases, with 17 bases separating them. CDR1 MDHEN and CDR2 SYDVKM come from the germline V gene. The CDR3 runs 13 residues. The CDR3 DNA reads TGTGCCACCCAAGAAACACCTAGACAGCCCCAGCATTTT. Translation: CATQETPRQPQHF. Variable domain in full (rest from reference TRBV28 and TRBJ1-5): DVKVTQSSRYLVKRTGEKVFLECVQDMDHENMFWYRQDPGLGLRLIYFSYDVKMKEKGDIPEGYSVSREKKERFSLILESASTNQTSMYLCATQETPRQPQHFGDGTRLSIL.

This clone came up once. The V gene is TRBV28, the J gene TRBJ2-3, with a weak D call TRBD1 (6 bases). Germline-derived CDR1 and CDR2 are MDHEN and SYDVKM. V lost 1 base and J 3 bases, leaving 11 bases between the germline ends. The CDR3 totals 15 residues. The CDR3 DNA reads as TGTGCCAGCAGTTTATTAACAGGGATGACAGATACGCAGTATTTT. Translation: CASSLLTGMTDTQYF.

The V call is TRBV2, the J call TRBJ2-3; TRBD2 matches at 13 bases. The germline V gene encodes CDR1 SNHLY and CDR2 FYNNEI. CDR3 length equals 15 residues. V was pared by 6 bases and J by 6 bases, with 6 bases of the junction left unmatched. CDR3 coding DNA: TGTGCCAGCAGAGGAGGACTAGCGGGGGCCGATACGCAGTATTTT. Protein product: CASRGGLAGADTQYF.

The J gene is TRBJ1-1, the V gene TRBV9, with D possibly matching TRBD1 (5 bases). The CDR3 has 15 amino acids. Germline values: CDR1 SGDLS, CDR2 YYNGEE. Deletions cut 4 bases from V and 2 bases from J, with 15 bases between. As DNA, the CDR3 is TGTGCCAGCAGCTCCCGACAGCTTGCAAACACTGAAGCTTTCTTT. Translating gives CASSSRQLANTEAFF.

This clone has only one observation. The chain employs TRBV30 and TRBJ2-7; 9 nucleotides agree with TRBD1. Germline assignment: CDR1 GTSNPN and CDR2 SVGIG (reference sequence). The length of the CDR3 is 15 residues. The V gene end was trimmed by 6 bases and the J gene end by 1 base; junction bases not matched to a gene: 10. CDR3 coding DNA: TGTGCCTGTCAATTCCCGGGACAGGGTTCCTACGAGCAGTACTTC. Protein product: CACQFPGQGSYEQYF.

The genes are TRBV6-4 and TRBJ1-2; tentative D call: TRBD1 (6 bases). V was trimmed by 8 bases and J by 4 bases, leaving 14 bases between them. Germline loops: CDR1 MRHNA, CDR2 SNTAGT. CDR3 length: 13 residues. The chain's CDR3 is CASSEQGSYGYTF. For the CDR3, the DNA is TGTGCCAGCTCTGAACAGGGTAGCTATGGCTACACCTTC.

This clone appeared a single time. The CDR3 region has the DNA TGTGCCAGCAGCCCAAGTGGGGGGGAACTCTCCTACGAGCAGTACTTC. Amino acids: CASSPSGGELSYEQYF. The rearrangement uses TRBV27 and TRBJ2-7, with 7 bases that match TRBD2. V shed 6 bases and J 0 bases; nucleotides not matched to a gene: 11. Germline CDR1 MNHEY, CDR2 SMNVEV (reference sequence). The CDR3 runs to 16 residues.

The rearrangement uses TRBV3-1 (or the pseudogene TRBV3-2) and TRBJ1-2; 8 nucleotides line up with TRBD1. V trimming: 3 bases; J trimming: 2 bases; junction bases outside the gene matches: 8. The CDR3 has 16 residues. In germline, CDR1 is LGHDT, CDR2 YNNKEL (reference sequence). The CDR3 spells CASSHDRTGLNYGYTF. DNA of the CDR3: TGTGCCAGCAGCCATGACCGGACAGGGCTCAACTATGGCTACACCTTC.

This clone was observed once. The CDR3 bases are TGTGCCAGCAGCTTTGACAGGGGAAACTATGGCTACACCTTC. It yields the protein CASSFDRGNYGYTF. The chain links TRBV11-2 to TRBJ1-2, with 8 bases matching TRBD1. The V gene end was trimmed by 3 bases and the J gene end by 2 bases; junction bases not matched to a gene: 2. There are 14 residues in the CDR3. From germline, CDR1 is SGHAT and CDR2 FQNNGV.

The rearrangement uses TRBV9 and TRBJ2-2, with a possible D match to TRBD1 (6 bases). There are 13 residues in the CDR3. CDR1 is SGDLS, CDR2 YYNGEE, per germline. V shed 6 bases and J shed 4 bases, with 10 bases lying between them. The CDR3 here is CASNRVATGELFF. DNA of the CDR3: TGTGCCAGCAACAGGGTGGCCACCGGGGAGCTGTTTTTT.

In its sample, this clone was seen a few times. The chain uses TRBV7-9 and TRBJ2-3; 10 nucleotides align to TRBD2. Germline CDR1 is SEHNR and CDR2 is FQNEAQ (reference sequence). The CDR3 covers 17 residues. V trimming: 1 base; J trimming: 6 bases; junction bases outside the gene matches: 10. The CDR3 is CASSLVGLAGVEDTQYF. CDR3 nucleotide sequence: TGTGCCAGCAGCTTAGTCGGGCTAGCGGGAGTAGAGGATACGCAGTATTTT.

The chain recombines TRBV19 with TRBJ1-3; TRBD1 matches 9 bases. Per germline, CDR1 LNHDA and CDR2 SQIVND (reference sequence). The V segment lost 4 bases and the J segment 5 bases; nucleotides outside the gene matches: 6. The CDR3 runs 15 residues. As DNA, the CDR3 is TGTGCCAGTAGTACCCGGACAGGGGACCGAAACACCATATATTTT. It is translated as CASSTRTGDRNTIYF.